The present TCR beta chain was sequenced within a study of type 1 regulatory T cells. Note on this clonotype: Its target is not known.

This CDR3 has 14 amino acids. V was pared by 4 bases and J by 7 bases, with 7 bases of the junction left unmatched. Germline V gives CDR1 MNHNS, CDR2 SASEGT. TCRdb re-called the reads with MiXCR, one entry per CDR3 protein. In the table there are about 42,000 distinct CDR3 sequences, more than 10% of which are singletons. The sequence derives from a human donor in good health. Sequencing was done on a sample of cultured non-Tr1 T cells, either the whole culture or a sorted T cell fraction (not recorded which). The chain recombines TRBV6-1 with TRBJ2-1; 7 bases map to TRBD2. The CDR3 protein is CASSVGLAVNEQFF. The CDR3 nucleotides read TGTGCCAGCAGTGTGGGCCTAGCGGTTAATGAGCAGTTCTTC.